This T cell receptor (beta chain) appears in the sequencing data of a study of shared clonotypes between healthy human individuals. Study-wide findings and caveats: What rarefaction showed was incomplete sorted-subset sequencing despite large depth. In general, naive subsets displayed greater estimated richness than memory subsets did. Clonotypes shared by all four donors outscored non-shared clonotypes in generation probability.

CDR1 is MRHNA, CDR2 SNTAGT, per germline. V was clipped by 8 bases and J by 6 bases; unmatched bases: 10. This CDR3 comprises 14 residues. Profiling relied on immunoSEQ multiplex PCR, and the TCRdb table lists in-frame clones only, not all of them. The table has 500,000 or so clones, about 96% seen once. Points on this clone: As yet, its antigen is unknown.

CD45RA-negative memory and CD45RA+ naive subsets were split from the CD4+ cells. The receptor was derived from a woman younger than 45 in good health. This chain connects TRBV6-4 to TRBJ2-7; 10 bases are shared with TRBD2. The sample was naive CD4+ T cells sorted from blood. Sample subset: CD45RA+ positively selected. This chain's CDR3 is CASEVAGGSLEQYF. The CDR3 nucleotides read TGTGCCAGCGAGGTAGCGGGAGGTTCCCTCGAGCAGTACTTC.